The clone carrying this T cell receptor (beta chain) appeared a few times. TCRdb reprocessed the RT-PCR reads with MiXCR, giving one entry per CDR3 protein. The data contain about 700,000 distinct CDR3 sequences, over 12% of them seen just once; the ten biggest clones take up 3.6%. Germline V gene sequence: CDR1 LGHNA, CDR2 YNFKEQ. The V segment lost 3 bases and the J segment 7 bases; nucleotides outside the gene matches: 5. CDR3 size: 17 residues. This clonotype was obtained from a female donor in good health, serving as a healthy control. Sequencing input: memory CD4+ T cells from blood. V is TRBV4-2 and J is TRBJ2-2; 16 bases are shared with TRBD2. CDR3 protein: CASSQGLAGGQNGELFF. CDR3 coding DNA: TGTGCCAGCAGCCAGGGACTAGCGGGAGGGCAAAACGGGGAGCTGTTTTTT.